This entry concerns a single T cell receptor beta chain. Its antigen is undetermined. These data are taken from a study of cytomegalovirus exposure and HLA in healthy donors. Study-wide findings and caveats: A few V segments could not be told apart, such as TRBV6-2 and TRBV6-3, and were left out. Researchers reported in a later analysis that a missense DCLRE1C variant was tied to TCR beta V- and J-gene trimming.

Both 60 Vbeta primers and 13 Jbeta primers went into the PCR. This table comes from immunoSEQ multiplex PCR, and its TCRdb copy is limited to in-frame clones, with some not included. The sample includes about 190,000 clones, around 85% of them seen just once. Looked up from germline, CDR1 is SGHTA and CDR2 is FQGNSA. This CDR3 has 15 residues. V shed 5 bases and J shed 7 bases, with 17 bases lying between them. Sequenced material: PBMCs. This clonotype was obtained from a man between 35 and 55 years old in good health and CMV-seropositive. The V call is TRBV7-2, the J call TRBJ1-4; D ambiguous. The CDR3: CASSLGRVQSEKLFF. The DNA of the CDR3 is TGTGCCAGCAGCCTAGGGAGGGTACAGAGTGAAAAACTGTTTTTT.